This entry features one T cell receptor (beta chain) sequence. Its antigen is currently unknown. Trimming removed 4 bases at V and 5 bases at J, with 15 bases between. Germline V CDR1 and CDR2: SGHVS, FQNEAQ. This CDR3 region has 14 residues. The sample is drawn from a study of cytomegalovirus exposure and HLA in healthy donors. A multiplex PCR was run with 60 Vbeta primers and 13 Jbeta primers. Generated by immunoSEQ multiplex PCR, the TCRdb table keeps only in-frame clones and is missing some. This repertoire shows 74,000 or so clones, over 70% found once; its top ten account for roughly 3.2%. Overall study results and limits: Some segments of the V type, notably TRBV6-2 and TRBV6-3, were excluded as indistinguishable.

Sequenced sample: PBMCs. The TCR originated in a man aged 50 or older in good health and CMV-seropositive. This chain joins TRBV7-8 and TRBJ2-7; a possible D gene is TRBD1 (6 bases). The CDR3 here is CASSSAARGNEQYF. In DNA form, the CDR3 reads TGTGCCAGCAGCTCGGCCGCCAGGGGCAACGAGCAGTACTTC.